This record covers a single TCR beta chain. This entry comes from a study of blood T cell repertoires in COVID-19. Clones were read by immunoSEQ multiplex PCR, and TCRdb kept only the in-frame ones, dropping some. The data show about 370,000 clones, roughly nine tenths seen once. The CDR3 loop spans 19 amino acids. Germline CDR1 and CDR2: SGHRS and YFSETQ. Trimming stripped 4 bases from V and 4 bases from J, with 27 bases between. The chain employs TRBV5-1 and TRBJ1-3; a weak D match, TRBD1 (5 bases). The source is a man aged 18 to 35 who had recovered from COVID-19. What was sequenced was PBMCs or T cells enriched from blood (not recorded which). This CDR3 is CASSPRGRSTTPGGNTIYF. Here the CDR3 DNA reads TGCGCCAGCAGCCCGCGGGGGAGGAGTACCACTCCGGGAGGAAACACCATATATTTT.